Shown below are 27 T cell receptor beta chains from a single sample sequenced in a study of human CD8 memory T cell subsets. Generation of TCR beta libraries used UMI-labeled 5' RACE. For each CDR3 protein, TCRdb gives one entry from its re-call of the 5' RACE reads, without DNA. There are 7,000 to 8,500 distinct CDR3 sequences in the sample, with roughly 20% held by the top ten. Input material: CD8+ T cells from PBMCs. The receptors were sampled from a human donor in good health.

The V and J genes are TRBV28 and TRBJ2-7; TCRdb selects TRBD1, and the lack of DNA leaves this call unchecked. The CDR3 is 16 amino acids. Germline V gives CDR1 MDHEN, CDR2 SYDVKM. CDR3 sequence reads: CASSSISTVESYEQYF.

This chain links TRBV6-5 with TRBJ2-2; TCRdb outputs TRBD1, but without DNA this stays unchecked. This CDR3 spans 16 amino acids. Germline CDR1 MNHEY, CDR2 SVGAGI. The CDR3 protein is CASSYDPGGFTGELFF.

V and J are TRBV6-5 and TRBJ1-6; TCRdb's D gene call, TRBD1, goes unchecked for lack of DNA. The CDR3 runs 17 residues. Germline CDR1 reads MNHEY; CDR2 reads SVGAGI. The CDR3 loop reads CASSYYGDRGNGSPLHF.

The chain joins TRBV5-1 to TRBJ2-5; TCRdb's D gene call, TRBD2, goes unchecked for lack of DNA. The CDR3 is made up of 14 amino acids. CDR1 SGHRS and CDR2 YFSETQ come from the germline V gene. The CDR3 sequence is CASGGGDVRETQYF.

This CDR3 reads CASSTRTHTYGYTF. This chain connects TRBV19 to TRBJ1-2; TCRdb's D gene call, TRBD1, goes unchecked for lack of DNA. Looked up from germline, CDR1 is LNHDA and CDR2 is SQIVND (reference sequence). The CDR3 runs to 14 residues.

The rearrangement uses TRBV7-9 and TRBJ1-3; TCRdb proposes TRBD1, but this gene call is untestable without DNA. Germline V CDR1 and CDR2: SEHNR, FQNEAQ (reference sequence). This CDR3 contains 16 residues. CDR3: CASSPGVTYSGNTIYF. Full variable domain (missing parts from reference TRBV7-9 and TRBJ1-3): DTGVSQNPRHKITKRGQNVTFRCDPISEHNRLYWYRQTLGQGPEFLTYFQNEAQLEKSRLLSDRFSAERPKGSFSTLEIQRTEQGDSAMYLCASSPGVTYSGNTIYFGEGSWLTVV.

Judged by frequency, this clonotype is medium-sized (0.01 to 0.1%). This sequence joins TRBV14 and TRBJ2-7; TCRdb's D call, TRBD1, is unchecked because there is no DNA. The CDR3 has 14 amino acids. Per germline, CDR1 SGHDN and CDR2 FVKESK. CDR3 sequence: CASSKWTGGYEQYF.

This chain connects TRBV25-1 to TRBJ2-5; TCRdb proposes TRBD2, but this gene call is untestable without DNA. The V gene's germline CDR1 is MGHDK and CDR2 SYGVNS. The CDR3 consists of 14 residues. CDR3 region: CASSENERQETQYF.

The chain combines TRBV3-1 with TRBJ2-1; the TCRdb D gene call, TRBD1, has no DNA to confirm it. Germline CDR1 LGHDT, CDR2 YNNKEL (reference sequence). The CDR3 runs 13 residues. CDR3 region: CASSQDGANEQFF.

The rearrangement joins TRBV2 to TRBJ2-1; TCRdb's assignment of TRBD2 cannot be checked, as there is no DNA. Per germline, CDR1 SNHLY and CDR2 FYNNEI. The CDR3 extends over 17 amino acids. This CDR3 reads CASSKQDVAGVNHEQFF.

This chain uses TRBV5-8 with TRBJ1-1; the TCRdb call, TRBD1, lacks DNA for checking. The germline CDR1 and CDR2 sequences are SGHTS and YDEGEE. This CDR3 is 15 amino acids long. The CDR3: CASSRAGHGWTEAFF.

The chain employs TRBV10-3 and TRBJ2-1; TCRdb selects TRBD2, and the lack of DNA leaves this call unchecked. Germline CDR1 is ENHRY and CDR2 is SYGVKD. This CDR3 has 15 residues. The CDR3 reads CAISGGTTPDNEQFF.

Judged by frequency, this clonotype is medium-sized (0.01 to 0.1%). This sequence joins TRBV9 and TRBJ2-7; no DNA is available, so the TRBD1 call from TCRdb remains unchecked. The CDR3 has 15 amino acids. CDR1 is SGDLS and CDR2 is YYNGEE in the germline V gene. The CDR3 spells CASSPEWTGIDEQYF.

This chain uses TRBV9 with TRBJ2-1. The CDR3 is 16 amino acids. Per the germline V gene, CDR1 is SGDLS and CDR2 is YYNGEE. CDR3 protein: CASSDLSGTSYNEQFF.

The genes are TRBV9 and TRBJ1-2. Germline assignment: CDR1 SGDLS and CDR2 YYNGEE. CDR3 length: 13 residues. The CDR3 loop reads CASSKASGYGYTF.

The chain's CDR3 is CASSLHVAGENIQYF. The genes are TRBV14 and TRBJ2-4; without DNA, the TCRdb call of TRBD1 cannot be checked. This CDR3 is 15 amino acids long. Germline V lookup: CDR1 SGHDN, CDR2 FVKESK.

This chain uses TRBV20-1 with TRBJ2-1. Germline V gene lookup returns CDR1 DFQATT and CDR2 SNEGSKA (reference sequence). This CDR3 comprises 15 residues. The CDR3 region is CSARDLGSSYNEQFF.

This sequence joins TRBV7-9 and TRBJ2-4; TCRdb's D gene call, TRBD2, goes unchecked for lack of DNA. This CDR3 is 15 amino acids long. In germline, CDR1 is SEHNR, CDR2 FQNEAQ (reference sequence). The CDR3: CASSGPLAGKNIQYF.

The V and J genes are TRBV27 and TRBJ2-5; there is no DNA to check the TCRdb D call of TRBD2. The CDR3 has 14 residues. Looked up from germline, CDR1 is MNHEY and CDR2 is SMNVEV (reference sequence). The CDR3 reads CASRLAGAVETQYF.

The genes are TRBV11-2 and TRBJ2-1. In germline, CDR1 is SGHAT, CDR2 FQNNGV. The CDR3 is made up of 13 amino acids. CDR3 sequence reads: CASNQAQLLEQFF.

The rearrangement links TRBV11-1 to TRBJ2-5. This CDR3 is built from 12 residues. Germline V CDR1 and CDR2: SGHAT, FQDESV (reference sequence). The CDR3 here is CASSLAAGTQYF.

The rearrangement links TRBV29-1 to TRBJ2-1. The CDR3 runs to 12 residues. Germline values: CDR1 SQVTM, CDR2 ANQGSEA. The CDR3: CISAGEYNEQFF.

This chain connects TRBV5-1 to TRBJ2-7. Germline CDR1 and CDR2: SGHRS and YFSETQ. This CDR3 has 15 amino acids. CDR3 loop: CASSLEWGSAYEQYF.

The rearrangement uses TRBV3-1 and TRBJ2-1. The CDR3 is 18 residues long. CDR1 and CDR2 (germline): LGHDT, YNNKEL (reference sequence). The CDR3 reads CASSPRSGVLSSYNEQFF.

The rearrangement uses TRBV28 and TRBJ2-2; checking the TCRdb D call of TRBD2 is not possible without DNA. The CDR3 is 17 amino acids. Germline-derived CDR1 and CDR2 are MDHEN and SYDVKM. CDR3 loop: CASDPGLAGLNTGELFF.

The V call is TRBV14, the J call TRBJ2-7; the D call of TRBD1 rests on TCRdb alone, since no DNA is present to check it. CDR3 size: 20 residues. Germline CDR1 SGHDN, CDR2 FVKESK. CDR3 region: CASSQGGRYVVGTGLHEQYF.

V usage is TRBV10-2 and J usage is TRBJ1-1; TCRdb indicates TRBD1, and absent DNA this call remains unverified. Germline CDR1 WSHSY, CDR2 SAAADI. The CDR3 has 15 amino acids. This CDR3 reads CASSEDRGLNTEAFF.